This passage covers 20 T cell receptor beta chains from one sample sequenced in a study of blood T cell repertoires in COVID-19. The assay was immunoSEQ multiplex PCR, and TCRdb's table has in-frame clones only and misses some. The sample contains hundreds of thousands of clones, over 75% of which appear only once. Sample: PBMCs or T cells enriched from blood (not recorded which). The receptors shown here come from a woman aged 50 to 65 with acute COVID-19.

The CDR3 reads CASSQGSDQPQHF. The CDR3 DNA is TGTGCCAGCTCCCAGGGGTCCGATCAGCCCCAGCATTTT. This sequence joins TRBV18 and TRBJ1-5; maybe TRBD1 (6 bases). This CDR3 contains 13 residues. Per the germline V gene, CDR1 is KGHSH and CDR2 is LQKENI. V was cut by 6 bases and J by 5 bases, with 11 bases left in between.

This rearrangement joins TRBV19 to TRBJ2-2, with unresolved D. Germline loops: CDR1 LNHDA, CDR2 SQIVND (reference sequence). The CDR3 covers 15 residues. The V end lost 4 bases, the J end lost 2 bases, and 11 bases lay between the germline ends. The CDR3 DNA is TGTGCCAGTAGTACCCCACAGCCCAACACCGGGGAGCTGTTTTTT. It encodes CASSTPQPNTGELFF.

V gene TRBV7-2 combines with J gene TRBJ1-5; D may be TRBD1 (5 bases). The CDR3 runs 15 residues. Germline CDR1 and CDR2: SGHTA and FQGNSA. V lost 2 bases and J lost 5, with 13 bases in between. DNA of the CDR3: TGTGCCAGCAGCTTAAAAGGGGACTCTCATCAGCCCCAGCATTTT. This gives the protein CASSLKGDSHQPQHF.

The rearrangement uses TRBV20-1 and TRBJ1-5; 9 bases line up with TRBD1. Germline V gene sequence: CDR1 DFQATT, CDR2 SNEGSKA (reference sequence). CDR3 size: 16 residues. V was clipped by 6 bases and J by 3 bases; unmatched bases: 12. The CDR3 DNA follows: TGCAGTGCCAGTCCCGGGACAGGGAACTTCAATCAGCCCCAGCATTTT. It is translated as CSASPGTGNFNQPQHF.

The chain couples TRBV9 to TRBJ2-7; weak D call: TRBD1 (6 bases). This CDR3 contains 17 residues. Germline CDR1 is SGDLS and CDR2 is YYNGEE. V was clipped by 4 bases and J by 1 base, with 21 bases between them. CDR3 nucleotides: TGTGCCAGCAGCCCAGACCTTACAGGGACCGGATCCTACGAGCAGTACTTC. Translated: CASSPDLTGTGSYEQYF.

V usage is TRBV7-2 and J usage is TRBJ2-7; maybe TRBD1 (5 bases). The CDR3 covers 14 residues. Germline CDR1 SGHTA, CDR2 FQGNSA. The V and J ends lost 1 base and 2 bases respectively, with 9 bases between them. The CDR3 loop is CASSLVQGTYEQYF. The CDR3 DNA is TGTGCCAGCAGCTTAGTCCAGGGCACCTACGAGCAGTACTTC.

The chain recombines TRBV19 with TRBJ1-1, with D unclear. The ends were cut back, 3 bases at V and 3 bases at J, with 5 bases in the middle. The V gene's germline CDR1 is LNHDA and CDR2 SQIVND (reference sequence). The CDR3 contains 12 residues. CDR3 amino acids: CASSMRDTEAFF. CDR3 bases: TGTGCCAGTAGTATGAGGGACACTGAAGCTTTCTTT.

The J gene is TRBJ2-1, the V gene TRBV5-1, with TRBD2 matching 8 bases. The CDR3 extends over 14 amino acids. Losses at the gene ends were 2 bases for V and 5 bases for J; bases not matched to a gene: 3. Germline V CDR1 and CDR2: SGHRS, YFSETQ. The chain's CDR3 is CASSLAGANNEQFF. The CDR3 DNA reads TGCGCCAGCAGCTTAGCGGGGGCAAACAATGAGCAGTTCTTC.

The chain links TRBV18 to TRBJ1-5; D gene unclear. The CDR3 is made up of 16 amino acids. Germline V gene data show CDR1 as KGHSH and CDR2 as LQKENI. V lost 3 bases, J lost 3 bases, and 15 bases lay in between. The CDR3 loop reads CASSPSGRNFNQPQHF. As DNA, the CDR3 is TGTGCCAGCTCACCGTCGGGTCGGAACTTCAATCAGCCCCAGCATTTT.

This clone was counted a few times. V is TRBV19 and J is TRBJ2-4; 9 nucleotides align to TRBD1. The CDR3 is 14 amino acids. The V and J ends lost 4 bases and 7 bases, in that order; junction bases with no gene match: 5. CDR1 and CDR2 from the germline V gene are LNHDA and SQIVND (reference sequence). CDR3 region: CASSNRGQRNIQYF. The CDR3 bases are TGTGCCAGTAGTAACAGGGGGCAGCGGAACATTCAGTACTTC.

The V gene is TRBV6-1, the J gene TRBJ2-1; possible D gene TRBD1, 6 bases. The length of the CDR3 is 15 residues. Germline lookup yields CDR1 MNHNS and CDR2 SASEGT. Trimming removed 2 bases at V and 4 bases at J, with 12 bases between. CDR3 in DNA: TGTGCCAGCAGTGAATTAACAGGGAGATACAATGAGCAGTTCTTC. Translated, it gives CASSELTGRYNEQFF.

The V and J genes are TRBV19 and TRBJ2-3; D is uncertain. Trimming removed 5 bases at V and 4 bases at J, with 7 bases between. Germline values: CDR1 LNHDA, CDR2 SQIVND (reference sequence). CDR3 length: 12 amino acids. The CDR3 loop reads CASSSRADTQYF. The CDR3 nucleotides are TGTGCCAGTAGTTCCCGAGCAGATACGCAGTATTTT.

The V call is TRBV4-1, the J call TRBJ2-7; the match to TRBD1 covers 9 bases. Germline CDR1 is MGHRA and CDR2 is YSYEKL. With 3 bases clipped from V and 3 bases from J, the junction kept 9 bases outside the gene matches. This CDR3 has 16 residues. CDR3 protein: CASSHTGGSLFYEQYF. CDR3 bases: TGCGCCAGCAGCCATACAGGGGGCTCTTTATTCTACGAGCAGTACTTC.

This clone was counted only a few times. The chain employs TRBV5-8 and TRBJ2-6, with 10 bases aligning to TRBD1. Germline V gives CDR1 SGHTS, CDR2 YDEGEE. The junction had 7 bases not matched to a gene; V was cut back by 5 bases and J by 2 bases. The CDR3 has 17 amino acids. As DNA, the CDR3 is TGTGCCAGCAGAGCGGGACAGGGGTCCCCTGGGGCCAACGTCCTGACTTTC. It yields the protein CASRAGQGSPGANVLTF.

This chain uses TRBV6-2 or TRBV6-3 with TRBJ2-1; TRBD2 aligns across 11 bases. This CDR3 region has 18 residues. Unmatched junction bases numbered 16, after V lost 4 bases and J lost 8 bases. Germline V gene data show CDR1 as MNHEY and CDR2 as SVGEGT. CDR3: CASSFGTSGSMIGHEQFF. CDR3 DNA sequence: TGTGCCAGCAGTTTCGGGACTAGCGGTTCGATGATAGGGCATGAGCAGTTCTTC.

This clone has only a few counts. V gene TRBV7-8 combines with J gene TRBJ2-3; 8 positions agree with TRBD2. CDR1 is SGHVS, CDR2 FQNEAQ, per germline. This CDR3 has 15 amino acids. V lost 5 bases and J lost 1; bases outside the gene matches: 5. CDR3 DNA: TGTGCCAGCAGCGTGCGGGGGGTCGGCACAGATACGCAGTATTTT. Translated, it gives CASSVRGVGTDTQYF.

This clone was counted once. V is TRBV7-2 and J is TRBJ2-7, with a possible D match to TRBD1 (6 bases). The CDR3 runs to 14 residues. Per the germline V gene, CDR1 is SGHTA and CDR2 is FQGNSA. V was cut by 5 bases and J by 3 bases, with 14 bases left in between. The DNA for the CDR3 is TGTGCCAGCAGCCCGACAGGACCCGTCTACGAGCAGTACTTC. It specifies CASSPTGPVYEQYF.

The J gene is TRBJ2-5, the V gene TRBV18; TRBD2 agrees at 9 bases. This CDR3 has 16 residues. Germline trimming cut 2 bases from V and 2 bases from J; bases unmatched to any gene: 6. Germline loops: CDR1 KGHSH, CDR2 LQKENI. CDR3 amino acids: CASSPAALAGQETQYF. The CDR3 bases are TGTGCCAGCTCACCAGCTGCCCTAGCGGGGCAAGAGACCCAGTACTTC.

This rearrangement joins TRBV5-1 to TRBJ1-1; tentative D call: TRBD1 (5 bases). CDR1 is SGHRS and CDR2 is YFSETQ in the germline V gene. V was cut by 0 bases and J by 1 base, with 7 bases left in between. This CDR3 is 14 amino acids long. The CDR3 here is CASSLGRGNTEAFF. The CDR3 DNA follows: TGCGCCAGCAGCTTGGGGAGGGGGAACACTGAAGCTTTCTTT.

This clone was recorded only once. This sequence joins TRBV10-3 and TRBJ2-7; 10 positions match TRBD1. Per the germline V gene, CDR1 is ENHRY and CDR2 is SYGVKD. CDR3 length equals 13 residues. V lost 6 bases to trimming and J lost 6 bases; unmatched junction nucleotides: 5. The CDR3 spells CAISDGTGVEQYF. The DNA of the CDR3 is TGTGCCATCAGCGACGGGACAGGGGTCGAGCAGTACTTC.